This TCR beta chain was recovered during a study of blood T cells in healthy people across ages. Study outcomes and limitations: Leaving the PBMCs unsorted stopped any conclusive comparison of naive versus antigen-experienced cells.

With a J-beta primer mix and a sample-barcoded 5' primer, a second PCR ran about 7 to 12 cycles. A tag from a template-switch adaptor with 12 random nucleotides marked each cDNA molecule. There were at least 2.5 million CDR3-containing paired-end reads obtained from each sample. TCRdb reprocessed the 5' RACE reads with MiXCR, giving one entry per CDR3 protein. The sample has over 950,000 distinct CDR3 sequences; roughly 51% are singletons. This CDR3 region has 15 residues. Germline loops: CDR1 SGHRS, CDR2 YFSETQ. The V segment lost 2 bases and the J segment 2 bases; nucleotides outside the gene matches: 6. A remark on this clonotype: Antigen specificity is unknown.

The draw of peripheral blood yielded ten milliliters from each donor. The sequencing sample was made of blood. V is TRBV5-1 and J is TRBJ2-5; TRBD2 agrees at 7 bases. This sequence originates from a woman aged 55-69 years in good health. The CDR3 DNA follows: TGCGCCAGCAGCTTTTTAGGAGCGGGGCAAGAGACCCAGTACTTC. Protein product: CASSFLGAGQETQYF.